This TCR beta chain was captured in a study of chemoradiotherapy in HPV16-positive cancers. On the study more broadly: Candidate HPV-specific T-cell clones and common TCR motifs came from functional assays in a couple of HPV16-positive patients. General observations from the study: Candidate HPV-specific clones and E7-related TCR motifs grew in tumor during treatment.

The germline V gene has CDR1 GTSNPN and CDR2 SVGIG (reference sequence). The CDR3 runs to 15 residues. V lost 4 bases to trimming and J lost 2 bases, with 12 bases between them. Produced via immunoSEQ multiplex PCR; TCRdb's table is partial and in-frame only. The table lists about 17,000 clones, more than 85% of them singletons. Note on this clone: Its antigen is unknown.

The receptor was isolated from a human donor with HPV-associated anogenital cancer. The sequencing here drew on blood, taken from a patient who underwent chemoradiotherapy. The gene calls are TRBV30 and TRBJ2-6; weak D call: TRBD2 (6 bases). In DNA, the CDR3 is TGTGCCTGGAATAGGGCGGGGACTGGGGCCAACGTCCTGACTTTC. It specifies CAWNRAGTGANVLTF.